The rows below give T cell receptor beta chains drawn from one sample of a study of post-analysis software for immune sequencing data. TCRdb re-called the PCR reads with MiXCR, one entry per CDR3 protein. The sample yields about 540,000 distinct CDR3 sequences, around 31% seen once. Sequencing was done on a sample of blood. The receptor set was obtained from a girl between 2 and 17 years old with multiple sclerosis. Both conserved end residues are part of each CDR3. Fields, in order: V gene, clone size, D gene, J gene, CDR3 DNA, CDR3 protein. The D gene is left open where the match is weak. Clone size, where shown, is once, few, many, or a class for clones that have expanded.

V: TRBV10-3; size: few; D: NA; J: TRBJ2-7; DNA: TGTGCCATCAGTGACAGCCCAGCGAGGGGCTACGAGCAGTACTTC; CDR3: CAISDSPARGYEQYF
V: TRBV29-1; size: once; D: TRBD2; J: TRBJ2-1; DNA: TGCAGCGTTATCCTGGGTGTTAGCGGGGGGGCCGAGCAGTTCTTC; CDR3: CSVILGVSGGAEQFF
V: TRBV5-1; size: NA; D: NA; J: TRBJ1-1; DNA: TGCGCCAGCAGCTTGGCCCCGGCCCTTATGAACACTGAAGCTTTCTTT; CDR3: CASSLAPALMNTEAFF
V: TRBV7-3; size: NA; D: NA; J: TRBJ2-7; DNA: TGTGCCAGCAGCCCAGCAGACGGACCCTCCGAGCAGTACTTC; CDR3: CASSPADGPSEQYF
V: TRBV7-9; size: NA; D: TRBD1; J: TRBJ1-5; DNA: TGTGCCAGCAGCAAGACAGGGAATAGCAATCAGCCCCAGCATTTT; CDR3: CASSKTGNSNQPQHF
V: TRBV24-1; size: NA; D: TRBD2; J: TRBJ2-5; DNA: TGTGCCACCAGTGACCCACGGGGGGGGCGAGGGTACCAAGAGACCCAGTACTTC; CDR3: CATSDPRGGRGYQETQYF
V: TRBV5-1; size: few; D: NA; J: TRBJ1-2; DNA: TGCGCCAGCAGCGCCTCGACTAGGTACTATGGCTACACCTTC; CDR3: CASSASTRYYGYTF
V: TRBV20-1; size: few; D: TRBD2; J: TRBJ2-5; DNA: TGCAGTGTTAGCGCGGGGGGCCCTGAGACCCAGTACTTC; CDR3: CSVSAGGPETQYF
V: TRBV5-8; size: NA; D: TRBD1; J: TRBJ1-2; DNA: TGTGCCAGCAGCTTGGTGGCAAGGACAGGGGCCTATGGCTACACCTTC; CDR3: CASSLVARTGAYGYTF
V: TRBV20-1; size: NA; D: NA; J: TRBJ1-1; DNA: TGCAGTGTCCCCGGGCCACGGAGGGCTGAAGCTTTCTTT; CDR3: CSVPGPRRAEAFF